This T cell receptor beta chain comes out of a study of cytomegalovirus exposure and HLA in healthy donors. 13 Jbeta primers and 60 Vbeta primers were used for the PCR. The assay was immunoSEQ multiplex PCR, and TCRdb's table has in-frame clones only and misses some. The sample has about 130,000 clones; under 85% are singletons. Study observations and caveats: In an earlier analysis, about 87% or about 30%: the productive usage of most TCR beta V segments. Fewer N-insertions than the roughly 700-donor mean were reportedly shown by an Asian-associated ancestry cluster in a later analysis.

The CDR3 is 15 residues long. In germline, CDR1 is LGHNT, CDR2 FRNRAP. Details on this clone: Its specificity is unknown. A read error may produce the germline difference seen at one junction end.

The TCR comes from a woman aged 35 to 49 in good health and CMV-seropositive. Input material: PBMCs. The rearrangement uses TRBV12-5 and TRBJ2-1; 11 nucleotides align to TRBD2. The CDR3 DNA follows: TGTGCTAGTGGCTTGGGACTAGCGGAACACAATGAGCAGTTCTTC. Protein: CASGLGLAEHNEQFF. The variable domain in full, with the rest retrieved from reference TRBV12-5 and TRBJ2-1, is DARVTQTPRHKVTEMGQEVTMRCQPILGHNTVFWYRQTMMQGLELLAYFRNRAPLDDSGMPKDRFSAEMPDATLATLKIQPSEPRDSAVYFCASGLGLAEHNEQFFGPGTRLTVL.